The 9 T cell receptor beta chains in this list originate from one sample, sequenced in a study of cytomegalovirus exposure and HLA in healthy donors. PCR was performed using 60 Vbeta and 13 Jbeta primers. The repertoire was sequenced with immunoSEQ multiplex PCR; TCRdb's copy has only in-frame clones and lacks some. The sample includes about 190,000 clones, about 81% seen only once; the top ten take about 0.78%. Sequenced sample: PBMCs. The receptors shown here come from a woman under 30 in good health and CMV-seronegative.

This clone was observed a few times. V is TRBV19 and J is TRBJ1-6; 8 bases are shared with TRBD1. Germline CDR1 LNHDA, CDR2 SQIVND (reference sequence). The CDR3 extends over 17 amino acids. V shed 6 bases, J shed 0 bases, and the junction held 7 bases outside the gene matches. The CDR3 DNA reads TGTGCCAGTAGCCTCGGGACAGGAAGCTCCTATAATTCACCCCTCCACTTT. The encoded protein is CASSLGTGSSYNSPLHF. Complete variable domain (other parts from reference TRBV19 and TRBJ1-6): DGGITQSPKYLFRKEGQNVTLSCEQNLNHDAMYWYRQDPGQGLRLIYYSQIVNDFQKGDIAEGYSVSREKKESFPLTVTSAQKNPTAFYLCASSLGTGSSYNSPLHFGNGTRLTVT.

The chain combines TRBV29-1 with TRBJ2-1; 8 bases are shared with TRBD1. With V trimmed by 5 bases and J by 9 bases, 9 bases remained unmatched. The CDR3 loop spans 13 amino acids. Germline CDR1 reads SQVTM; CDR2 reads ANQGSEA. The CDR3 loop reads CSVRGTGRGEQFF. CDR3 coding DNA: TGCAGCGTTAGGGGGACAGGTCGGGGTGAGCAGTTCTTC.

This clone was observed a single time. This rearrangement joins TRBV4-2 to TRBJ2-7; a weak D match, TRBD1 (5 bases). CDR1 and CDR2 from the germline V gene are LGHNA and YNFKEQ. CDR3 length: 16 amino acids. Trimming took off 1 base at V and 1 base at J, with 14 bases between the two ends. DNA for the CDR3: TGTGCCAGCAGCCAAGCTTTGCGGACACCTTCCTACGAGCAGTACTTC. Translating it yields CASSQALRTPSYEQYF.

The J gene is TRBJ2-5, the V gene TRBV7-9; D perhaps matches TRBD2 (6 bases). The CDR3 is made up of 19 amino acids. V was pared by 3 bases and J by 0 bases, with 23 bases between. Germline CDR1 reads SEHNR; CDR2 reads FQNEAQ (reference sequence). The CDR3 sequence: CASSFPIGPGLLYQETQYF. CDR3 DNA: TGTGCCAGCAGCTTCCCCATTGGGCCGGGACTTTTGTACCAAGAGACCCAGTACTTC.

V and J are TRBV5-8 and TRBJ2-2; possible D gene TRBD2, 5 bases. The CDR3 runs to 15 residues. The V and J ends lost 0 bases and 4 bases respectively, with 10 bases between them. In germline, CDR1 is SGHTS, CDR2 YDEGEE. The CDR3: CASSLGWTVTGELFF. CDR3 coding DNA: TGTGCCAGCAGCTTGGGCTGGACTGTCACCGGGGAGCTGTTTTTT.

This chain links TRBV7-8 with TRBJ2-7; D gene unclear. This CDR3 is 12 amino acids long. Germline V lookup: CDR1 SGHVS, CDR2 FQNEAQ. The V end lost 5 bases, the J end lost 3 bases, and 8 bases lay between the germline ends. CDR3 loop: CASSPGDYEQYF. CDR3 nucleotides: TGTGCCAGCAGCCCGGGTGACTACGAGCAGTACTTC.

CDR3 coding DNA: TGTGCCAGCAGTGCCGGCGGAGACGAGCAGTACTTC. Translation: CASSAGGDEQYF. V gene TRBV25-1 combines with J gene TRBJ2-7; D not resolved. The V gene's germline CDR1 is MGHDK and CDR2 SYGVNS. Trimming stripped 4 bases from V and 5 bases from J, with 9 bases between. The CDR3 contains 12 residues.

This clone was seen just once. The rearrangement uses TRBV27 and TRBJ1-5, with 7 bases matching TRBD1. The CDR3 runs to 14 residues. Losses at the gene ends were 2 bases for V and 6 bases for J; bases not matched to a gene: 4. Per germline, CDR1 MNHEY and CDR2 SMNVEV (reference sequence). The CDR3 region is CASSLGRGLQPQHF. The CDR3 DNA sequence: TGTGCCAGCAGTTTAGGTAGGGGGCTTCAGCCCCAGCATTTT.

The chain employs TRBV5-6 and TRBJ2-7; 8 bases agree with TRBD1. The CDR3 is 16 residues long. The trim removed 4 bases at V and 3 bases at J, leaving 12 bases unmatched. CDR1 and CDR2 (germline): SGHDT, YYEEEE. CDR3 sequence (DNA): TGTGCCAGCAGCCTTTTCGGACAGGGCGGCGTCTACGAGCAGTACTTC. It specifies CASSLFGQGGVYEQYF.